The clone carrying this TCR beta chain was picked up one time. Its antigen is still unknown. The CDR3 has 17 residues. V was pared by 3 bases and J by 8 bases, with 15 bases of the junction left unmatched. CDR1 is MNHEY and CDR2 is SMNVEV in the germline V gene (reference sequence). All donors were Caucasian adults living in Nashville, Tennessee. This sample was included in a study of shared clonotypes between healthy human individuals. Overall study findings and caveats: Memory subsets had estimated richness that was generally smaller than that of naive subsets. In contrast to clonotypes shared by all four donors, non-shared clonotypes had lower generation probabilities. Of the naive CD4 clonotypes, 4% to 5% were shared across four donors.

Measured with immunoSEQ multiplex PCR; TCRdb has only the in-frame clones, and not every one. This sample yields about 1 million clones, of which about 84% are seen a single time; under 0.6% belongs to the top ten. Material for sequencing was memory CD4+ T cells from PBMCs. The subset here: CD45RA-negative fraction. The chain joins TRBV27 to TRBJ1-4; 7 bases align to TRBD1. This receptor was obtained from a man between 18 and 35 years old in good health. Some clones in this sample may be carry-over from other donors' samples. The DNA for the CDR3 is TGTGCCAGCAGTTTGTATTCGCGGGGCAGGGGGAGAGAAAAACTGTTTTTT. Translated, it gives CASSLYSRGRGREKLFF.